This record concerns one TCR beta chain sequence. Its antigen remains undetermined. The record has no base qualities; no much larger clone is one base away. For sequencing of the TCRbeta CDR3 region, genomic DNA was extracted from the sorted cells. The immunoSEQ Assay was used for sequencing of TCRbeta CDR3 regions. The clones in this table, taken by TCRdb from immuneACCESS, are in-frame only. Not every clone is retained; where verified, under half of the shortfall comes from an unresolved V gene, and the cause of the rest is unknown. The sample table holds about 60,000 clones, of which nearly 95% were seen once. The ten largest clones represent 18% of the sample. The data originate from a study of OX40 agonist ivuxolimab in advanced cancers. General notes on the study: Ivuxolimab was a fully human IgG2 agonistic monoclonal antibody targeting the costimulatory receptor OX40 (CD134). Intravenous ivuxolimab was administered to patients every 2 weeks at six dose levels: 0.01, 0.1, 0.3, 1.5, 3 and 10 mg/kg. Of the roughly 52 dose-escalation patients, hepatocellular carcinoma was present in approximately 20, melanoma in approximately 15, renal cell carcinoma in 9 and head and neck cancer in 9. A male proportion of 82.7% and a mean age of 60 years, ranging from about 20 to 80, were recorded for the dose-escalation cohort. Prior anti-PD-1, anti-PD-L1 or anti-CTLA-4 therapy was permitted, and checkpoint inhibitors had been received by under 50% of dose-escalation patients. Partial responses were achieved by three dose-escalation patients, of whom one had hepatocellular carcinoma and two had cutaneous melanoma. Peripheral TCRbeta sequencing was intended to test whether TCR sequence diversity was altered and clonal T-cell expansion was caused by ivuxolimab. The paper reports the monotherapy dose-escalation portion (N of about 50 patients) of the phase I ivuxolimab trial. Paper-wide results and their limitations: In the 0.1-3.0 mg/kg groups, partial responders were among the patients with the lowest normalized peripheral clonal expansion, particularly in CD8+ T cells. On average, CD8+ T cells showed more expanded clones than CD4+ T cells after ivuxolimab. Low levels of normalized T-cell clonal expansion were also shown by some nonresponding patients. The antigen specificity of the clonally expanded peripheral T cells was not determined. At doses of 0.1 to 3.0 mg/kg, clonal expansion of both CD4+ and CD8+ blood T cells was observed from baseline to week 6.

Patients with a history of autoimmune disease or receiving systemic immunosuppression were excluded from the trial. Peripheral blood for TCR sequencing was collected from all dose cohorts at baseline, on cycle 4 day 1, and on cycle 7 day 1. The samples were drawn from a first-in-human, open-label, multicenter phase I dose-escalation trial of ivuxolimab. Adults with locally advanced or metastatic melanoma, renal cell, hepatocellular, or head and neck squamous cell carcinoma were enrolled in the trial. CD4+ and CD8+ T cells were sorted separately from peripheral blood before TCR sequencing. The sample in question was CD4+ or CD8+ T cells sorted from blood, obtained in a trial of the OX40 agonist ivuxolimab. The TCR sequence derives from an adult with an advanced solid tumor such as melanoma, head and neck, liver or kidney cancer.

The CDR3 corresponds to CASSQEVLGNTIYF. The sequence in DNA is TGCGCCAGCAGCCAAGAGGTTTTGGGAAACACCATATATTTT. The rearranged segments are TRBV4-1 and TRBJ1-3, with the D gene too uncertain to name. V drops 0 bases and J drops 4 bases, leaving 7 bases in between. Reading the germline V gene gives CDR1 MGHRA and CDR2 YSYEKL. The CDR3 starts with the cysteine, ends with the phenylalanine, and has 14 residues. Only the CDR3 DNA is retained, 42 bases long and in frame from the first base.